This TCR beta chain stems from a study of blood T cell repertoires in COVID-19. Study details: Both acute and convalescent COVID-19 samples were obtained from the United States, Italy and Spain.

This clone was seen more than once but under ten times. With 3 bases removed from V and 1 base from J, the gap between germline ends came to 6 bases. This CDR3 is 13 amino acids long. CDR1 is SGHAT, CDR2 FQDESV, per germline (reference sequence). The assay was immunoSEQ multiplex PCR, and TCRdb's table has in-frame clones only and misses some. The sample carries 100,000 to 150,000 clones, more than 70% recorded once. The origin of this receptor is a human donor in a cohort sampled during active COVID-19. Material for sequencing was peripheral blood. The chain joins TRBV11-1 to TRBJ1-1, with D uncertain. In DNA form, the CDR3 reads TGTGCCAGCAGCTTGAAGAGGAACACTGAAGCTTTCTTT. It encodes CASSLKRNTEAFF.